The 27 T cell receptor beta chains below all came from one sample that was sequenced in a study of T cells in tumors after PD-1 blockade. Clones were sequenced by immunoSEQ multiplex PCR, and TCRdb holds only the in-frame ones, with some missing. The table has 11,000 to 15,000 clones, 65% to 70% seen once. The specimen was tumor tissue, collected after anti-PD-1 treatment. Receptors originate from a human donor with cutaneous squamous cell carcinoma.

J is TRBJ2-7 and V is TRBV4-1; D remains unclear. V was trimmed by 6 bases and J by 6 bases, leaving 18 bases between them. The CDR3 consists of 14 residues. Germline CDR1 reads MGHRA; CDR2 reads YSYEKL. In DNA form, the CDR3 reads TGCGCCAGCAGTAAAGAATCTGCTAGAGGCGAGCAGTACTTC. Translated: CASSKESARGEQYF.

The chain carries TRBV6-6 and TRBJ1-4, with no clear D. This CDR3 is 11 amino acids long. V was cut by 6 bases and J by 8 bases, with 7 bases left in between. The germline CDR1 and CDR2 sequences are MNHNY and SVGAGI (reference sequence). The CDR3 coding sequence is TGTGCCAGCAGGCTCAGGGAAAAACTGTTTTTT. The encoded protein is CASRLREKLFF.

The chain carries TRBV6-5 and TRBJ2-7; D gene uncertain. Germline V gene data show CDR1 as MNHEY and CDR2 as SVGAGI. With 6 bases removed from V and 6 bases from J, the gap between germline ends came to 18 bases. The CDR3 is 14 residues long. CDR3: CASSLTLNIGEQYF. The CDR3 DNA is TGTGCCAGCAGCCTAACCCTTAACATAGGCGAGCAGTACTTC.

This chain joins TRBV7-2 and TRBJ2-1; 11 bases map to TRBD2. The CDR3 has 15 amino acids. J lost 10 bases, V lost 1 base, and 6 bases had no gene match. The germline gives CDR1 SGHTA, CDR2 FQGNSA. Here the CDR3 reads CASSLDRTSGSEQFF. The CDR3 nucleotides read TGTGCCAGCAGCTTAGATAGGACTAGCGGGTCCGAGCAGTTCTTC.

This clone was seen a few times. The chain recombines TRBV6-1 with TRBJ2-7, with 9 bases aligning to TRBD1. The CDR3 consists of 15 residues. V lost 3 bases and J lost 6; bases outside the gene matches: 9. Germline V lookup: CDR1 MNHNS, CDR2 SASEGT. The CDR3 loop reads CASSETPGQGSEQYF. The CDR3 DNA sequence: TGTGCCAGCAGTGAGACTCCGGGACAGGGAAGCGAGCAGTACTTC.

V is TRBV6-5 and J is TRBJ1-5; D might be TRBD1 (6 bases). The CDR3 runs to 14 residues. V lost 6 bases to trimming and J lost 0 bases, with 9 bases between them. In germline, CDR1 is MNHEY, CDR2 SVGAGI. CDR3 in DNA: TGTGCCAGCAGCCGGACAGATAGCAATCAGCCCCAGCATTTT. This sequence encodes CASSRTDSNQPQHF.

For this clone: One end of the junction is discordant with germline, which a read error may explain. The chain links TRBV30 to TRBJ1-4, with D perhaps TRBD1 (6 bases). The germline CDR1 and CDR2 sequences are GTSNPN and SVGIG (reference sequence). This CDR3 has 13 amino acids. As DNA, the CDR3 is TGTGCCTGGGGTGGGGGGGCTAAGGAAAAACTGTTTTTT. As protein: CAWGGGAKEKLFF.

This clone was seen only once. The V call is TRBV28, the J call TRBJ1-4, with 8 bases fitting TRBD1. Germline trimming cut 2 bases from V and 9 bases from J; bases unmatched to any gene: 5. The V gene's germline CDR1 is MDHEN and CDR2 SYDVKM. The CDR3 spans 14 residues. This CDR3 is CASSLGQGGKKLFF. The DNA for the CDR3 is TGTGCCAGCAGTTTAGGACAGGGAGGGAAAAAACTGTTTTTT. Complete variable domain (other parts from reference TRBV28 and TRBJ1-4): DVKVTQSSRYLVKRTGEKVFLECVQDMDHENMFWYRQDPGLGLRLIYFSYDVKMKEKGDIPEGYSVSREKKERFSLILESASTNQTSMYLCASSLGQGGKKLFFGSGTQLSVL.

The rearrangement uses TRBV11-3 and TRBJ1-1, with a weak D call TRBD1 (5 bases). Germline CDR1 and CDR2: SGHNT and YENEEA. The CDR3 spans 14 residues. Trimming shortened V by 6 bases and J by 1 base, and 12 bases separated the two germline ends. CDR3 DNA sequence: TGTGCCAGCAGTCGGGACGGTCCGAACACTGAAGCTTTCTTT. Translated, it gives CASSRDGPNTEAFF.

The chain uses TRBV5-1 and TRBJ2-5; D is undetermined. With 2 bases removed from V and 2 bases from J, the gap between germline ends came to 7 bases. Germline V gene data show CDR1 as SGHRS and CDR2 as YFSETQ. The CDR3 extends over 13 amino acids. CDR3 sequence reads: CASSFPTQETQYF. The CDR3 DNA is TGCGCCAGCAGCTTCCCCACTCAAGAGACCCAGTACTTC.

The chain has TRBV2 and TRBJ2-3, with 7 positions matching TRBD2. The V and J ends lost 6 bases and 0 bases, in that order; junction bases with no gene match: 6. The CDR3 sequence is 15 residues long. Germline lookup yields CDR1 SNHLY and CDR2 FYNNEI. The CDR3 loop reads CASRSAGASTDTQYF. The CDR3 DNA is TGTGCCAGCAGATCTGCGGGAGCGAGCACAGATACGCAGTATTTT.

The CDR3 DNA sequence: TGTGCCAGCAGCTCCAAGGGGACAGGGGGGCTCACAGATACGCAGTATTTT. Amino acids: CASSSKGTGGLTDTQYF. The chain combines TRBV21-1 with TRBJ2-3; the table's D call TRBD1 went unverified against the DNA. TRBV21-1 is shown as a pseudogene. This CDR3 is 17 amino acids long.

The chain is built from TRBV11-3 and TRBJ2-7; 13 positions match TRBD2. The ends lost 7 bases at V and 6 bases at J; junction bases unmatched: 9. Germline V gene data show CDR1 as SGHNT and CDR2 as YENEEA. The CDR3 sequence is 15 residues long. CDR3 in amino acids: CASNNGLAGATEQYF. CDR3 nucleotides: TGTGCCAGCAACAATGGACTAGCGGGGGCGACCGAGCAGTACTTC.

The chain combines TRBV7-2 with TRBJ1-5, with D tentatively TRBD1 (6 bases). Germline CDR1 reads SGHTA; CDR2 reads FQGNSA. Trimming stripped 2 bases from V and 5 bases from J, with 10 bases between. The CDR3 spans 14 residues. Written as DNA, the CDR3 is TGTGCCAGCAGCTTACCACAGGGTTATCAGCCCCAGCATTTT. This gives the protein CASSLPQGYQPQHF.

V is TRBV5-4 and J is TRBJ2-3, with 8 bases lining up with TRBD2. V was clipped by 2 bases and J by 1 base; unmatched bases: 3. The CDR3 loop spans 15 amino acids. Germline V gene sequence: CDR1 SGHNT, CDR2 YYREEE (reference sequence). The DNA of the CDR3 is TGTGCCAGCAGCTTTTTGACTAGCGGCACAGATACGCAGTATTTT. The encoded protein is CASSFLTSGTDTQYF.

This chain links TRBV19 with TRBJ2-2; D may be TRBD1 or TRBD2 (5 bases each). This CDR3 comprises 12 residues. Trimming left V 3 bases short and J 7 bases short, with 6 bases between. Per germline, CDR1 LNHDA and CDR2 SQIVND (reference sequence). CDR3 in DNA: TGTGCCAGTAGTATTGGGGGCGGGGAGCTGTTTTTT. Protein product: CASSIGGGELFF.

In its sample, this clone was seen a few times. This chain connects TRBV30 to TRBJ1-3; no clear D gene. This CDR3 is 17 amino acids long. Trimming stripped 2 bases from V and 1 base from J, with 18 bases between. Per germline, CDR1 GTSNPN and CDR2 SVGIG (reference sequence). CDR3 in amino acids: CAWSRWAGMGSGNTIYF. CDR3 DNA: TGTGCCTGGAGTCGTTGGGCCGGAATGGGGTCTGGAAACACCATATATTTT. The full variable domain, with the rest looked up from reference TRBV30 and TRBJ1-3, is SQTIHQWPATLVQPVGSPLSLECTVEGTSNPNLYWYRQAAGRGLQLLFYSVGIGQISSEVPQNLSASRPQDRQFILSSKKLLLSDSGFYLCAWSRWAGMGSGNTIYFGEGSWLTVV.

The rearrangement joins TRBV23-1 to TRBJ2-7, with D tentatively TRBD1 (6 bases). TRBV23-1 is designated an ORF whose function remains uncertain. The CDR3 length is 21 residues. Trimming shortened V by 0 bases and J by 0 bases, and 27 bases separated the two germline ends. CDR3 residues: CASSQSPGDRNHLIGSYEQYF. CDR3 DNA: TGCGCCAGCAGTCAATCTCCGGGTGACAGGAACCACCTAATCGGCTCCTACGAGCAGTACTTC.

The chain is built from TRBV10-2 and TRBJ2-1; TRBD1 is a possible D gene (6 bases). The ends were cut back, 6 bases at V and 5 bases at J, with 14 bases in the middle. The CDR3 extends over 14 amino acids. Germline CDR1 WSHSY, CDR2 SAAADI. The CDR3 DNA reads TGCGCCAGCAGCGGGACAACTAAAAACAATGAGCAGTTCTTC. Translation: CASSGTTKNNEQFF.

The chain couples TRBV19 to TRBJ1-5; D might be TRBD1 (6 bases). The CDR3 loop spans 17 amino acids. In germline, CDR1 is LNHDA, CDR2 SQIVND (reference sequence). V was clipped by 5 bases and J by 1 base, with 18 bases between them. The CDR3 region is CASSARGRERSNQPQHF. CDR3 sequence (DNA): TGTGCCAGTAGTGCTCGGGGGCGGGAGAGGAGCAATCAGCCCCAGCATTTT. Full variable domain (remainder filled in from reference TRBV19 and TRBJ1-5): DGGITQSPKYLFRKEGQNVTLSCEQNLNHDAMYWYRQDPGQGLRLIYYSQIVNDFQKGDIAEGYSVSREKKESFPLTVTSAQKNPTAFYLCASSARGRERSNQPQHFGDGTRLSIL.

The CDR3 is CASALSGQTEAFF. Written as DNA, the CDR3 is TGTGCCAGCGCCTTATCGGGACAGACAGAAGCTTTCTTT. This chain links TRBV7-3 with TRBJ1-1, with TRBD1 matching over 7 bases. Per germline, CDR1 SGHTA and CDR2 FQGTGA. The J segment lost 8 bases and the V segment lost 8 bases, leaving 11 bases of the junction unmatched. This CDR3 has 13 amino acids.

J is TRBJ2-7 and V is TRBV30; the D is unclear. The CDR3 contains 15 residues. In germline, CDR1 is GTSNPN, CDR2 SVGIG (reference sequence). Between the trimmed V and J ends, which lost 4 bases and 4 bases, there was a span of 20 bases. The CDR3 DNA sequence: TGTGCCTGGAACCGGCAGAACCACGGATGGTACGAGCAGTACTTC. It specifies CAWNRQNHGWYEQYF.

This clone was seen more than once but under ten times. V usage is TRBV15 and J usage is TRBJ2-3, with TRBD2 matching 7 bases. CDR1 is LNHNV, CDR2 YYDKDF, per germline (reference sequence). The ends lost 0 bases at V and 4 bases at J; junction bases unmatched: 7. This CDR3 has 16 amino acids. Written as DNA, the CDR3 is TGTGCCACCAGCAGAGATGGGGGGGTTGGATCAGATACGCAGTATTTT. Translation gives CATSRDGGVGSDTQYF.

By frequency in the sample, this clone is medium-sized. The chain uses TRBV19 and TRBJ1-1, with D possibly TRBD1 on 5 matching bases. Trimming removed 0 bases from V and 2 bases from J, with 19 bases in between. Looked up from germline, CDR1 is LNHDA and CDR2 is SQIVND (reference sequence). The CDR3 sequence is 18 residues long. The DNA for the CDR3 is TGTGCCAGTAGTATAGATCAGGGTAGCAGCCAGATAAACACTGAAGCTTTCTTT. Encoded protein: CASSIDQGSSQINTEAFF.

The V and J genes are TRBV30 and TRBJ1-1; 7 bases are a match to TRBD1. With 2 bases clipped from V and 0 bases from J, the junction kept 15 bases outside the gene matches. The CDR3 contains 18 residues. CDR1 is GTSNPN and CDR2 is SVGIG in the germline V gene (reference sequence). The CDR3 sequence: CAWSSPPRRGTLNTEAFF. The CDR3 coding sequence is TGTGCCTGGAGTTCCCCCCCCCGCAGGGGGACTCTGAACACTGAAGCTTTCTTT.

The count of this clone is one. The gene calls are TRBV30 and TRBJ2-6, with 9 bases matching TRBD1. Germline CDR1 is GTSNPN and CDR2 is SVGIG (reference sequence). The CDR3 length is 18 residues. J was trimmed by 0 bases and V by 6 bases; bases with no gene match: 12. The CDR3 loop is CACPYPGQGYSGANVLTF. CDR3 nucleotides: TGTGCCTGTCCCTATCCGGGACAGGGCTACTCTGGGGCCAACGTCCTGACTTTC.

This clone appeared a few times. The rearrangement uses TRBV10-3 and TRBJ2-2, with D uncertain. V lost 3 bases and J 2 bases, leaving 7 bases between the germline ends. The CDR3 has 14 amino acids. Germline CDR1 reads ENHRY; CDR2 reads SYGVKD. DNA of the CDR3: TGTGCCATCAGTGATACAGTTAACACCGGGGAGCTGTTTTTT. This codes for CAISDTVNTGELFF.